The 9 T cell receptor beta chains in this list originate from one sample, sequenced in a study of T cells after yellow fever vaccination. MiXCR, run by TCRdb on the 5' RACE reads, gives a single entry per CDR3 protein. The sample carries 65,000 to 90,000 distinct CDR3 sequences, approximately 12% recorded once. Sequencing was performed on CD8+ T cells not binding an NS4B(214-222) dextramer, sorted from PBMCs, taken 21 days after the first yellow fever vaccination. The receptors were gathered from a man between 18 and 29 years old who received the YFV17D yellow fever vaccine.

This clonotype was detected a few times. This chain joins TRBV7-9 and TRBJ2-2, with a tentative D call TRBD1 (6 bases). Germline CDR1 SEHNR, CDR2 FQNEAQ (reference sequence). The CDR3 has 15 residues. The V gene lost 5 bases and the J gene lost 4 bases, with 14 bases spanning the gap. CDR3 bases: TGTGCCAGCAGCCCCTCACAGGGAAGCACCGGGGAGCTGTTTTTT. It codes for CASSPSQGSTGELFF. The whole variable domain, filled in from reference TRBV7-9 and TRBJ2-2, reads DTGVSQNPRHKITKRGQNVTFRCDPISEHNRLYWYRQTLGQGPEFLTYFQNEAQLEKSRLLSDRFSAERPKGSFSTLEIQRTEQGDSAMYLCASSPSQGSTGELFFGEGSRLTVL.

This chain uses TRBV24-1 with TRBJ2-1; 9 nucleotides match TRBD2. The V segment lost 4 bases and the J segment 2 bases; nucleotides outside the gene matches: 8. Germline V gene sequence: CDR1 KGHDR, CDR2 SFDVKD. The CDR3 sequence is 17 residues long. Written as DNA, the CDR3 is TGTGCCACCAGTGAAGGGAGCGGGGGGTCTACCTACAATGAGCAGTTCTTC. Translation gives CATSEGSGGSTYNEQFF.

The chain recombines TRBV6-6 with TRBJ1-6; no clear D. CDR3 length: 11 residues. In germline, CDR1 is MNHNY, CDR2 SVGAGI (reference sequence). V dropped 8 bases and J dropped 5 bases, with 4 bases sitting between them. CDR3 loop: CASGNNSPLHF. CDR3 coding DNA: TGTGCCAGCGGGAATAATTCACCCCTCCACTTT.

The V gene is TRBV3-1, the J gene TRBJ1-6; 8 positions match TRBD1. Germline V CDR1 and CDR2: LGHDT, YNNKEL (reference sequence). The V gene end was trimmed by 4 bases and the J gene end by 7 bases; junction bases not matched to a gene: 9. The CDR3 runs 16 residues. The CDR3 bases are TGTGCCAGCAGCCCCGCGGGACAGGCAAGCAATTCACCCCTCCACTTT. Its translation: CASSPAGQASNSPLHF.

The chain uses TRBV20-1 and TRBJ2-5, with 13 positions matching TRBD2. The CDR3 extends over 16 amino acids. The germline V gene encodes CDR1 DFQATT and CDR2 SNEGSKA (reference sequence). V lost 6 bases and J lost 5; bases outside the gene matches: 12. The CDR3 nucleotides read TGCAGTGCCCCGACTAGCGGGGGGTTCGGGAAGGAGACCCAGTACTTC. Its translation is CSAPTSGGFGKETQYF.

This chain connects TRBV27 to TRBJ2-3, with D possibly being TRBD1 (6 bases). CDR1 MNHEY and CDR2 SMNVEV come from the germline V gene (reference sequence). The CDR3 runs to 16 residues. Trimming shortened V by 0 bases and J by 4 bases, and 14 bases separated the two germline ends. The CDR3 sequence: CASSLSGSGASDTQYF. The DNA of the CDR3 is TGTGCCAGCAGTTTATCAGGGTCAGGGGCCTCAGATACGCAGTATTTT.

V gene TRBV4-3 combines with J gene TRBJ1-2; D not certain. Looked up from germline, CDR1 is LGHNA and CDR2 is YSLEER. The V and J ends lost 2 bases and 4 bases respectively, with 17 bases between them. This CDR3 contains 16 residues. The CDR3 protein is CASSQKVALGSYGYTF. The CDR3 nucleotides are TGCGCCAGCAGCCAAAAGGTAGCCCTAGGTTCCTATGGCTACACCTTC.

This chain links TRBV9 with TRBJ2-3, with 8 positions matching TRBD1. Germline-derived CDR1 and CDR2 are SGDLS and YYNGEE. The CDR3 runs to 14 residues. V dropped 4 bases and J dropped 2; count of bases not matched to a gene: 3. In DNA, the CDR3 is TGTGCCAGCAGCTCGGACAGGGTCACAGATACGCAGTATTTT. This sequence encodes CASSSDRVTDTQYF.

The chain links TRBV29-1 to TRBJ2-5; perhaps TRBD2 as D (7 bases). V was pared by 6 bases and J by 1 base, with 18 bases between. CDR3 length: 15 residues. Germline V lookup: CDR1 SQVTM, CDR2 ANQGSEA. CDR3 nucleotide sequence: TGCAGCGTCCGCGGGGGCGCTTATGTCCAAGAGACCCAGTACTTC. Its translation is CSVRGGAYVQETQYF.